This is a list of T cell receptor beta chains from one sample in a study of shared clonotypes between healthy human individuals. Data came from immunoSEQ multiplex PCR; TCRdb stores just in-frame clones and leaves some out. The sample has around 2,000,000 clones, over 85% seen once. The sequenced material came from naive CD8+ T cells sorted from blood. The receptors derive from a man between 18 and 29 years old in good health. Both conserved end residues are part of each CDR3. Each record gives: V gene, J gene, clone size, D gene, CDR3 protein, CDR3 DNA. The D gene is left open where the match is weak. The listing skips clone size in some rows; elsewhere it reads once, few, many or a size class.

TRBV4-3	TRBJ2-2	-	TRBD1	CASSQGTGHGGELFF	TGCGCCAGCAGCCAAGGGACAGGGCATGGCGGGGAGCTGTTTTTT
TRBV7-7	TRBJ2-3	-	-	CASSAMTDSPTDTQYF	TGTGCTAGCAGCGCGATGACAGATTCCCCCACAGATACGCAGTATTTT
TRBV11-2	TRBJ1-2	few	TRBD1	CASSFQTGGLYGYTF	TGTGCCAGCAGCTTCCAGACAGGGGGCCTTTATGGCTACACCTTC
TRBV14	TRBJ2-7	-	TRBD1	CASSQAGGVYEQYF	TGTGCCAGCAGCCAAGCAGGGGGCGTCTACGAGCAGTACTTC
TRBV6-6	TRBJ1-5	-	-	CASSHRSNQPQHF	TGTGCCAGCAGCCACCGCTCCAATCAGCCCCAGCATTTT
TRBV21-1	TRBJ1-6	-	-	CASSCRRTRHNSPLHF	TGTGCCAGCAGCTGTCGGCGGACACGCCATAATTCACCCCTCCACTTT
TRBV2	TRBJ2-7	-	TRBD1	CANGQASYEQYF	TGTGCCAATGGACAGGCATCCTACGAGCAGTACTTC
TRBV9	TRBJ2-7	-	TRBD2	CASSPRDYYEQYF	TGTGCCAGCAGCCCCCGGGACTACTACGAGCAGTACTTC
TRBV5-1	TRBJ1-1	-	-	CASSLGGIPAFF	TGCGCCAGCAGCTTGGGGGGCATCCCAGCTTTCTTT
TRBV6-5	TRBJ2-7	-	-	CASSPRAEYEQYF	TGTGCCAGCAGTCCCAGGGCGGAGTACGAGCAGTACTTC
TRBV5-6	TRBJ2-7	-	-	CASSLDGIEQYF	TGTGCCAGCAGCTTGGATGGAATCGAGCAGTACTTC
TRBV6-4	TRBJ1-2	-	TRBD1	CASSLTGASNYGYTF	TGTGCCAGCAGCCTTACAGGGGCGTCTAACTATGGCTACACCTTC
TRBV28	TRBJ2-7	-	-	CASSFRGIRLYEQYF	TGTGCCAGCAGTTTTCGGGGGATACGTCTGTACGAGCAGTACTTC
TRBV7-8	TRBJ1-1	once	-	CASSLDVYTEAFF	TGTGCCAGCAGCTTAGACGTGTACACTGAAGCTTTCTTT
TRBV4-3	TRBJ2-1	-	-	CASSDIPSSYNEQFF	TGCGCCAGCAGTGACATTCCCAGCTCCTACAATGAGCAGTTCTTC
TRBV5-6	TRBJ1-4	-	-	CASSLVPGNNEKLFF	TGTGCCAGCAGCTTGGTACCAGGGAATAATGAAAAACTGTTTTTT
TRBV11-3	TRBJ2-1	-	TRBD2	CASSPGTTNEQFF	TGTGCCAGCAGCCCGGGGACTACTAATGAGCAGTTCTTC
TRBV6-1	TRBJ2-7	-	-	CASSEGGQLAVSSYEQYF	TGTGCCAGCAGTGAAGGGGGACAGCTAGCGGTGAGCTCCTACGAGCAGTACTTC
TRBV29-1	TRBJ2-2	-	-	CSVGPTGYTGELFF	TGCAGCGTTGGACCGACGGGCTACACCGGGGAGCTGTTTTTT
TRBV6-5	TRBJ1-2	-	-	CASSITGTPVYGYTF	TGTGCCAGCAGTATTACCGGGACACCGGTCTATGGCTACACCTTC
TRBV29-1	TRBJ2-7	-	TRBD2	CSVEKGEGSKEQYF	TGCAGCGTTGAGAAAGGGGAGGGGTCTAAGGAGCAGTACTTC
TRBV4-2	TRBJ2-5	once	-	CASSLHQGMKTQYF	TGTGCCAGCAGCCTTCATCAGGGGATGAAGACCCAGTACTTC
TRBV5-1	TRBJ2-3	once	TRBD1	CASSLEGQGLDTQYF	TGCGCCAGCAGCTTGGAGGGACAGGGGTTGGATACGCAGTATTTT
TRBV5-6	TRBJ1-2	-	-	CASSLVGRYTF	TGTGCCAGCAGCTTGGTGGGACGCTACACCTTC
TRBV7-8	TRBJ2-2	once	TRBD1	CASSFPNLTGTNTGELFF	TGTGCCAGCAGCTTCCCGAATTTGACAGGGACGAACACCGGGGAGCTGTTTTTT
TRBV7-9	TRBJ2-1	-	-	CASSLLLAPYNEQFF	TGTGCCAGCAGCTTATTGCTAGCCCCTTACAATGAGCAGTTCTTC
TRBV5-1	TRBJ2-7	-	TRBD1	CASSPEGTGAGLYEQYF	TGCGCCAGCAGCCCGGAAGGGACAGGGGCGGGGTTATACGAGCAGTACTTC
TRBV30	TRBJ1-1	-	-	CAWIGLSRDTEAFF	TGTGCCTGGATTGGACTTTCAAGGGACACTGAAGCTTTCTTT
TRBV10-2	TRBJ1-1	-	-	CASLDDPRTEAFF	TGCGCCAGCCTAGACGATCCGAGAACTGAAGCTTTCTTT
TRBV27	TRBJ1-1	-	-	CASSLSAGAGNTEAFF	TGTGCCAGCAGTTTATCTGCCGGGGCGGGCAACACTGAAGCTTTCTTT
TRBV5-5	TRBJ2-5	-	-	CASSFGHNQETQYF	TGTGCCAGCAGCTTCGGACATAACCAAGAGACCCAGTACTTC
TRBV5-5	TRBJ2-7	-	TRBD1	CASSFRGQDYEQYF	TGTGCCAGCAGCTTCAGGGGGCAGGACTACGAGCAGTACTTC
TRBV2	TRBJ2-3	-	TRBD2	CASSEGLASTDTQYF	TGTGCCAGCAGTGAGGGACTAGCGTCCACAGATACGCAGTATTTT